The rows below give T cell receptor beta chains drawn from one sample of a study of identical twins. TCRdb reprocessed the 5' RACE reads via MiXCR and lists one record per CDR3 protein. Of 1.5 million to 2 million distinct CDR3 sequences in the sample, 25% to 35% are singletons; the top ten hold under 0.35%. The sequencing input was cord blood. These receptor sequences come from a newborn girl in good health. The CDR3 runs from the conserved cysteine through the conserved F or W. Fields, in order: clone size, J gene, V gene, CDR3 length, D gene, CDR3 DNA, CDR3 protein. A D gene is named only where the DNA matches it firmly. Clone size, where shown, is once, few, many, or a class for clones that have expanded.

abundance: NA
j_gene: TRBJ2-1
v_gene: TRBV20-1
len: 14
d_gene: NA
CDR3nt: TGCAGTGCTAGAAGGGGGACCCCGAATGGGGAGCAGTTCTTC
CDR3aa: CSARRGTPNGEQFF

abundance: NA
j_gene: TRBJ2-7
v_gene: TRBV9
len: 14
d_gene: TRBD2
CDR3nt: TGTGCCAGCAGCGTGGGGGGGAGAGTGTACGAGCAGTACTTC
CDR3aa: CASSVGGRVYEQYF

abundance: few
j_gene: TRBJ2-7
v_gene: TRBV29-1
len: 16
d_gene: NA
CDR3nt: TGCAGCGTTGTTCGTAGAGACCGGGACGGTTCCTACGAGCAGTACTTC
CDR3aa: CSVVRRDRDGSYEQYF

abundance: NA
j_gene: TRBJ1-6
v_gene: TRBV5-4
len: 15
d_gene: NA
CDR3nt: TGTGCCACTCATAGGGGAAGCTCCTATAATTCACCCCTCCACTTT
CDR3aa: CATHRGSSYNSPLHF

abundance: NA
j_gene: TRBJ1-1
v_gene: TRBV12-5
len: 12
d_gene: NA
CDR3nt: TGTGCTAGTGGTTTGGGGGACACTGAAGCTTTCTTT
CDR3aa: CASGLGDTEAFF

abundance: NA
j_gene: TRBJ2-5
v_gene: TRBV3-1
len: 13
d_gene: NA
CDR3nt: TGTGCCAGCAGCCAAGATCGAGACAGCCAGCAGTACTTC
CDR3aa: CASSQDRDSQQYF

abundance: few
j_gene: TRBJ2-3
v_gene: TRBV20-1
len: 15
d_gene: TRBD1
CDR3nt: TGCAGTGCTAGAAAAAGACAGGGTTACACAGATACGCAGTATTTT
CDR3aa: CSARKRQGYTDTQYF

abundance: NA
j_gene: TRBJ2-5
v_gene: TRBV20-1
len: 11
d_gene: NA
CDR3nt: TGCAGTGCTAGGGCCTACCAAGAGCAGTACTTC
CDR3aa: CSARAYQEQYF

abundance: few
j_gene: TRBJ2-7
v_gene: TRBV12-3/TRBV12-4
len: 13
d_gene: NA
CDR3nt: TGTGCCAGCACCTCCGGCCAGGGCTACGAGCAGTACTTC
CDR3aa: CASTSGQGYEQYF

abundance: few
j_gene: TRBJ2-1
v_gene: TRBV10-3
len: 15
d_gene: NA
CDR3nt: TGTGCCATCAGTGAGTCGGGCGGGAACGTCAATGAGCAGTTCTTC
CDR3aa: CAISESGGNVNEQFF

abundance: NA
j_gene: TRBJ1-6
v_gene: TRBV5-1
len: 15
d_gene: NA
CDR3nt: TGCGCCAGCAGGAGGGGACCTTCTATAAATTCACCCCTCCACTTT
CDR3aa: CASRRGPSINSPLHF

abundance: NA
j_gene: TRBJ2-3
v_gene: TRBV7-2
len: 16
d_gene: NA
CDR3nt: TGTACCAGCAGCTTACGGAGGGACCTTACCACAGATACGCAGTATTTT
CDR3aa: CTSSLRRDLTTDTQYF

abundance: many
j_gene: TRBJ2-1
v_gene: TRBV4-1
len: 14
d_gene: TRBD2
CDR3nt: TGCGCCAGCAGCCCTCTAGCGGCGTACAATGAGCAGTTCTTC
CDR3aa: CASSPLAAYNEQFF

abundance: NA
j_gene: TRBJ1-1
v_gene: TRBV7-9
len: 12
d_gene: NA
CDR3nt: TGTGCCAGCGGGGGCATGAACACTGTAGCTTTCTTT
CDR3aa: CASGGMNTVAFF

abundance: many
j_gene: TRBJ2-7
v_gene: TRBV7-2
len: 16
d_gene: TRBD2
CDR3nt: TGTGCCAGCAGCTTAGGAACTAGCGGGGCGTCCTACGAGCAGTACTTC
CDR3aa: CASSLGTSGASYEQYF

abundance: NA
j_gene: TRBJ1-2
v_gene: TRBV7-9
len: 15
d_gene: NA
CDR3nt: TGTGCCAGCAGCTCCCGGGACACGGATCATTATGGCTACACCTTC
CDR3aa: CASSSRDTDHYGYTF

abundance: NA
j_gene: TRBJ2-1
v_gene: TRBV5-1
len: 15
d_gene: NA
CDR3nt: TGCGCCAGCAGCTTGGACCGCCCCCGGACTAATGAGCAGTTCTTC
CDR3aa: CASSLDRPRTNEQFF

abundance: few
j_gene: TRBJ1-2
v_gene: TRBV21-1
len: 17
d_gene: NA
CDR3nt: TGTGCCAGCAGCAAAGCGCAGTACAGGGGCTTTAACTATGGCTACACCTTC
CDR3aa: CASSKAQYRGFNYGYTF

abundance: NA
j_gene: TRBJ2-1
v_gene: TRBV12-3/TRBV12-4
len: 15
d_gene: TRBD2
CDR3nt: TGTGCCAGCAGTTTTATCGCTAGCGGGAGAGGTGAGCAGTTCTTC
CDR3aa: CASSFIASGRGEQFF

abundance: NA
j_gene: TRBJ2-1
v_gene: TRBV7-8
len: 16
d_gene: TRBD2
CDR3nt: TGTGCCAGCAGCTTAACCCTCCGGGGGGTTTCCTACGAGCAGTTCTTC
CDR3aa: CASSLTLRGVSYEQFF

abundance: NA
j_gene: TRBJ2-1
v_gene: TRBV28
len: 14
d_gene: TRBD2
CDR3nt: TGTGCCAGCAGTTGGGTAGCGGGAGGGCCTGAGCAGTTCTTC
CDR3aa: CASSWVAGGPEQFF

abundance: few
j_gene: TRBJ2-7
v_gene: TRBV20-1
len: 11
d_gene: NA
CDR3nt: TGCAGTGCTACGCCAAGGGGTGAGCAGTACTTC
CDR3aa: CSATPRGEQYF

abundance: NA
j_gene: TRBJ1-5
v_gene: TRBV6-5
len: 15
d_gene: TRBD1
CDR3nt: TGTGCCAGCAGTCCGGACAGGGCGATCAATCAGCCCCAGCATTTT
CDR3aa: CASSPDRAINQPQHF

abundance: NA
j_gene: TRBJ1-6
v_gene: TRBV4-2
len: 21
d_gene: NA
CDR3nt: TGTGCCAGCAGCCAACCCTCCCTCGTGGGGGAATTGCCCTGGTATAATTCACCCCTCCACTTT
CDR3aa: CASSQPSLVGELPWYNSPLHF

abundance: few
j_gene: TRBJ2-7
v_gene: TRBV6-6
len: 14
d_gene: NA
CDR3nt: TGTGCCAGCAGTTATATGGGGCCTGCCTACGAGCAGTACTTC
CDR3aa: CASSYMGPAYEQYF

abundance: NA
j_gene: TRBJ2-7
v_gene: TRBV21-1
len: 16
d_gene: NA
CDR3nt: TGTGCCAGCAGCAAAAGAGACTCAGGGCAGTACTACGAGCAGTACTTC
CDR3aa: CASSKRDSGQYYEQYF

abundance: NA
j_gene: TRBJ1-2
v_gene: TRBV20-1
len: 11
d_gene: NA
CDR3nt: TGCAGTGCGGCCACTAACTATGGCTACACCTTC
CDR3aa: CSAATNYGYTF

abundance: NA
j_gene: TRBJ1-2
v_gene: TRBV5-5
len: 17
d_gene: NA
CDR3nt: TGTGCCAGCAGCTTGGGGCCTACCCTGGGACAATCCTATGGCTACACCTTC
CDR3aa: CASSLGPTLGQSYGYTF

abundance: NA
j_gene: TRBJ1-5
v_gene: TRBV6-5
len: 16
d_gene: NA
CDR3nt: TGTGCCAGCAGACCCGACCAATTTCAGGGGAATCAGCCCCAGCATTTT
CDR3aa: CASRPDQFQGNQPQHF

abundance: NA
j_gene: TRBJ2-6
v_gene: TRBV6-1
len: 17
d_gene: TRBD1
CDR3nt: TGTGCCAGCACCAGGGGACAGGCGAGCTCTGGGGCCAACGTCCTGACTTTC
CDR3aa: CASTRGQASSGANVLTF

abundance: few
j_gene: TRBJ2-7
v_gene: TRBV4-1
len: 19
d_gene: TRBD2
CDR3nt: TGCGCCAGCAGCCACAAAACGGGACTAGCGGGACCTCCGGACTACGAGCAGTACTTC
CDR3aa: CASSHKTGLAGPPDYEQYF

abundance: NA
j_gene: TRBJ2-1
v_gene: TRBV4-2
len: 17
d_gene: NA
CDR3nt: TGTGCCAGCAGCCAAAGGTACGGGGACTTATCCTACAATGAGCAGTTCTTC
CDR3aa: CASSQRYGDLSYNEQFF

abundance: NA
j_gene: TRBJ2-7
v_gene: TRBV13
len: 15
d_gene: NA
CDR3nt: TGTGCCAGCAGCTTGGGTAGCGGTCTTGGCAATGAGCAGTACTTC
CDR3aa: CASSLGSGLGNEQYF

abundance: few
j_gene: TRBJ1-5
v_gene: TRBV10-3
len: 14
d_gene: NA
CDR3nt: TGTGCCATCAGTGACGCCGGGGGAAATCAGCCCCAGCATTTT
CDR3aa: CAISDAGGNQPQHF

abundance: NA
j_gene: TRBJ2-3
v_gene: TRBV11-2
len: 15
d_gene: TRBD2
CDR3nt: TGTGCCAGCAGCTTAGACGGGGGGGCCGCAGATACGCAGTATTTT
CDR3aa: CASSLDGGAADTQYF

abundance: NA
j_gene: TRBJ2-1
v_gene: TRBV6-1
len: 18
d_gene: TRBD1
CDR3nt: TGTGCCAGCAAACGAAGGGTTGGACAGGCCATTCGCTACAATGAGCAGTTCTTC
CDR3aa: CASKRRVGQAIRYNEQFF

abundance: NA
j_gene: TRBJ1-2
v_gene: TRBV27
len: 14
d_gene: NA
CDR3nt: TGTGCCAGCAGTTTAAAGGGGGGCTTTCTCACTTACACCTTC
CDR3aa: CASSLKGGFLTYTF

abundance: NA
j_gene: TRBJ2-5
v_gene: TRBV5-5
len: 13
d_gene: NA
CDR3nt: TGTGCCAGCAGGCACGAGGTCCAAGAGACCCAGTACTTC
CDR3aa: CASRHEVQETQYF

abundance: NA
j_gene: TRBJ1-2
v_gene: TRBV30
len: 15
d_gene: TRBD1
CDR3nt: TGTGCCTGGACTCCGACAGGGGTGGTAAACTATGGCTACACCTTC
CDR3aa: CAWTPTGVVNYGYTF

abundance: NA
j_gene: TRBJ2-1
v_gene: TRBV15
len: 13
d_gene: NA
CDR3nt: TGTGCCACCAGCAGTGGTGTTGAAGAGACCCAGTTCTTC
CDR3aa: CATSSGVEETQFF

abundance: NA
j_gene: TRBJ2-2
v_gene: TRBV12-3/TRBV12-4
len: 14
d_gene: NA
CDR3nt: TGTGCCAGCAGTTTAGAGGCTGGCACCGGGGAGCTGTTTTTT
CDR3aa: CASSLEAGTGELFF

abundance: many
j_gene: TRBJ1-4
v_gene: TRBV7-9
len: 14
d_gene: NA
CDR3nt: TGTGCCAGCAGCTTCGGGACAACTAATGAAAAACTGTTTTTT
CDR3aa: CASSFGTTNEKLFF

abundance: NA
j_gene: TRBJ2-3
v_gene: TRBV9
len: 17
d_gene: NA
CDR3nt: TGTGCCAGCAGCGTAGCGGGCGGTCCACCGATCACAGATACGCAGTATTTT
CDR3aa: CASSVAGGPPITDTQYF

abundance: NA
j_gene: TRBJ1-1
v_gene: TRBV20-1
len: 11
d_gene: NA
CDR3nt: TGCAGTGCTGATGACCTGCGAGAAGCTTTCTTT
CDR3aa: CSADDLREAFF

abundance: few
j_gene: TRBJ2-4
v_gene: TRBV20-1
len: 16
d_gene: TRBD2
CDR3nt: TGCAGTGCTAGAGATCCCAGCGGGAAGGTGGAAAACATTCAGTACTTC
CDR3aa: CSARDPSGKVENIQYF

abundance: few
j_gene: TRBJ2-3
v_gene: TRBV9
len: 13
d_gene: NA
CDR3nt: TGTGCCAGCAGCGTAGCTCTTACAGATACGCAGTATTTT
CDR3aa: CASSVALTDTQYF

abundance: once
j_gene: TRBJ2-7
v_gene: TRBV6-8
len: 14
d_gene: TRBD1
CDR3nt: TGTGCCAGCACCCTCAGGGACAGGGAGTACGAGCAGTACTTC
CDR3aa: CASTLRDREYEQYF

abundance: NA
j_gene: TRBJ1-1
v_gene: TRBV7-2
len: 15
d_gene: NA
CDR3nt: TGTGCCAGCAGCTTAGTGAGCAGGGTTGACACTGAAGCTTTCTTT
CDR3aa: CASSLVSRVDTEAFF

abundance: NA
j_gene: TRBJ2-7
v_gene: TRBV20-1
len: 14
d_gene: NA
CDR3nt: TGCAGTGGCAGCGCTACTAGTCCTCCCTACGAGCAGTACTTC
CDR3aa: CSGSATSPPYEQYF

abundance: many
j_gene: TRBJ2-1
v_gene: TRBV2
len: 11
d_gene: NA
CDR3nt: TGTGCCAGCCTCCCGGGCCATGAGCAGTTCTTC
CDR3aa: CASLPGHEQFF

abundance: once
j_gene: TRBJ2-1
v_gene: TRBV10-3
len: 17
d_gene: TRBD2
CDR3nt: TGTGCCATCAGTGAGTCGATCCCTAGCGGGGGTCAGGGTGAGCAGTTCTTC
CDR3aa: CAISESIPSGGQGEQFF

abundance: NA
j_gene: TRBJ2-7
v_gene: TRBV6-2/TRBV6-3
len: 13
d_gene: NA
CDR3nt: TGTGCCAGCAGGGTATCAGGGGCCTACGAGCAGTACTTC
CDR3aa: CASRVSGAYEQYF

abundance: few
j_gene: TRBJ2-3
v_gene: TRBV5-5
len: 13
d_gene: NA
CDR3nt: TGTGCCAGCAGCGCCACTACCACAGATACGCAGTATTTT
CDR3aa: CASSATTTDTQYF

abundance: NA
j_gene: TRBJ2-1
v_gene: TRBV3-1
len: 15
d_gene: NA
CDR3nt: TGTGCCAGCAGCCGCACCTGGGACGGATACAATGAGCAGTTCTTC
CDR3aa: CASSRTWDGYNEQFF

abundance: NA
j_gene: TRBJ2-7
v_gene: TRBV2
len: 14
d_gene: TRBD2
CDR3nt: TGTGCCCAAAGGGGACTAGCGGGCTACAATGAGCAGTACTTC
CDR3aa: CAQRGLAGYNEQYF

abundance: many
j_gene: TRBJ2-3
v_gene: TRBV6-5
len: 14
d_gene: NA
CDR3nt: TGTGCCAGCAGTTTCGACAGGTACACAGATACGCAGTATTTT
CDR3aa: CASSFDRYTDTQYF

abundance: NA
j_gene: TRBJ2-7
v_gene: TRBV5-1
len: 14
d_gene: NA
CDR3nt: TGCGCCAGCAGTGTTGGGGAAAGAGGATACGAGCAGTACTTC
CDR3aa: CASSVGERGYEQYF

abundance: NA
j_gene: TRBJ2-7
v_gene: TRBV18
len: 17
d_gene: NA
CDR3nt: TGTGCCAGCTCACTGTCCGTGGGGCAGGTGGGATCCTACGAGCAGTACTTC
CDR3aa: CASSLSVGQVGSYEQYF